Sequencing of this TCR beta chain was carried out in a study of T cells after yellow fever vaccination. Study-wide points: A secondary response was less intense yet reached its peak sooner, at day 5 versus 15. Contaminating bulk clonotypes could be abundant in FACS-sorted repertoires.

About this clonotype itself: Its antigen is as yet unknown.

Making TCR cDNA involved 5'RACE template switching, which added UMIs and a universal primer site. TCRdb re-analysed the 5' RACE reads in MiXCR, keeping a single row per CDR3 protein. The data hold some 670,000 distinct CDR3 sequences, with approximately 13% observed a single time. The CDR3 totals 14 residues. Trimming stripped 4 bases from V and 4 bases from J, with 11 bases between. Germline CDR1 reads KGHSH; CDR2 reads LQKENI. The clonotype originates from a man aged 30-40 years who received the YFV17D yellow fever vaccine. The sample consisted of PBMCs, taken on the day of the yellow fever booster vaccination. This rearrangement joins TRBV18 to TRBJ1-5; D is uncertain. CDR3 loop: CASSHGPQNQPQHF. CDR3 sequence (DNA): TGTGCCAGCTCACACGGTCCACAGAATCAGCCCCAGCATTTT.